This TCR beta chain was identified in a study of tumor and adjacent non-tumor tissue in lung cancer. Background on the study: There were some 11 adenocarcinoma, a couple of squamous cell carcinoma and 1 small cell lung cancer cases. Study-wide points: Tumor repertoires had a smaller top 100 clone share than normal lung.

This sample's RNA came from whole unsorted tissue. This non-tumor lung sample came from over 3 cm beyond the tumor edge. The library came from three nested PCR rounds adapted from ARM-PCR protocols. TCRdb itself ran the multiplex PCR reads through MiXCR, one entry per CDR3 protein. The sample holds more than 55,000 distinct CDR3 sequences, around 64% seen once. Notes on this clonotype: Its antigen remains unidentified. A much more abundant neighbour one base away suggests this may be a read error.

This CDR3 has 17 residues. The trim removed 2 bases at V and 4 bases at J, leaving 9 bases unmatched. The receptor was derived from a man aged 65-85 years with non-small cell lung cancer. Sample: distant non-tumor lung tissue. The chain carries TRBV12-3 or TRBV12-4 and TRBJ1-3; 9 bases agree with TRBD1. The CDR3 DNA reads as TGTGCCAGCAGTTTAATGTCCGGGACAGGGTACGGAAACACCATATATTTT. It is translated as CASSLMSGTGYGNTIYF.